This entry is about one T cell receptor (beta chain). What it binds is not known. The source of the sample is a study of CD8 T cells in Susac syndrome. RNA was extracted with the RNeasy kit, and a quantity of 0.5 to 1 ug was reverse transcribed using random hexamers. TCRdb recomputed calls from the immunoSEQ multiplex PCR reads with MiXCR, one row per CDR3 protein. The profile shows about 140,000 distinct CDR3 sequences, around 95% of them singletons. The germline V gene encodes CDR1 MGHRA and CDR2 YSYEKL. With 1 base removed from V and 2 bases from J, the gap between germline ends came to 12 bases. The CDR3 is 16 amino acids. Study findings and constraints: An acknowledgment was made by the study that its TCR sequencing and HLA analysis involved relatively few individuals. Clonal expansion did not appear in Susac syndrome CD4+ T cell repertoires.

From blood CD8+ and CD4+ T cells, the TCR beta chain was sequenced. This chain joins TRBV4-1 and TRBJ2-1, with a possible D match to TRBD1 (5 bases). The sample comprised CD4+ T cells from PBMCs. The TCR sequence derives from a human donor with Susac syndrome. In DNA form, the CDR3 reads TGCGCCAGCAGCCAAGTCGGCCAGGGAACCTACAATGAGCAGTTCTTC. Translated: CASSQVGQGTYNEQFF.